The 9 T cell receptor beta chains below all came from one sample that was sequenced in a study of identical twins. One entry per CDR3 protein, called by TCRdb with MiXCR from the 5' RACE reads. The sample has some 320,000 distinct CDR3 sequences, about 12% seen once. The sample also formed part of further work on yellow fever vaccine responses in identical twins.

The source material was CD8+ T cells sorted from blood. These receptors were taken from a woman between 18 and 29 years old in good health.

This clonotype has a single count. One end of the junction does not line up with germline, which may come from a read error. This chain joins TRBV6-6 and TRBJ2-4; 8 bases line up with TRBD1. The length of the CDR3 is 13 residues. CDR1 is MNHNY, CDR2 SVGAGI, per germline (reference sequence). In DNA form, the CDR3 reads TGTGCCAGCAGCCAAAACCCCGGGACAGGTTCTTTCTTC. Residues: CASSQNPGTGSFF.

The chain couples TRBV29-1 to TRBJ1-1; 10 bases agree with TRBD1. Trimming took 0 bases from V and 7 from J; bases not matched to a gene: 8. The CDR3 loop spans 15 amino acids. Germline V CDR1 and CDR2: SQVTM, ANQGSEA. The CDR3 is CSVEDWDRGTNEAFF. The CDR3 DNA sequence: TGCAGCGTTGAAGATTGGGACAGGGGCACCAATGAAGCTTTCTTT.

The chain links TRBV28 to TRBJ2-1; 8 nucleotides line up with TRBD2. This CDR3 region has 16 residues. Germline CDR1 and CDR2: MDHEN and SYDVKM. Trimming cost V 3 bases and J 0 bases; bases outside gene matches: 4. Written as DNA, the CDR3 is TGTGCCAGCAGTTTCCGGAGCGGGAGCTCCTACAATGAGCAGTTCTTC. It is translated as CASSFRSGSSYNEQFF.

This chain uses TRBV9 with TRBJ2-5; D is unclear. Trimming pared 3 bases from V and 1 base from J, leaving 10 bases between. Germline V CDR1 and CDR2: SGDLS, YYNGEE. The CDR3 spans 14 residues. The CDR3 DNA follows: TGTGCCAGCAGCGCCGGCCCTACCCAAGAGACCCAGTACTTC. It specifies CASSAGPTQETQYF.

This clonotype has ten or more counts. V and J are TRBV27 and TRBJ2-1, with 9 bases identical to TRBD2. The CDR3 runs to 16 residues. Germline V CDR1 and CDR2: MNHEY, SMNVEV (reference sequence). Unmatched junction bases numbered 9, after V lost 5 bases and J lost 4 bases. This CDR3 reads CASSLSGTSTYNEQFF. As DNA, the CDR3 is TGTGCCAGCAGTCTCTCCGGGACTAGCACGTACAATGAGCAGTTCTTC.

This clonotype was recorded many times. The J gene is TRBJ2-7, the V gene TRBV7-9; D not certain. Per germline, CDR1 SEHNR and CDR2 FQNEAQ (reference sequence). V shed 5 bases and J shed 3 bases, with 11 bases lying between them. CDR3 length: 13 amino acids. The CDR3 coding sequence is TGTGCCAGCAGCCGCGTTGTGAGCTACGAGCAGTACTTC. Its translation: CASSRVVSYEQYF.

This clonotype was seen at least ten times. The V call is TRBV12-3 or TRBV12-4, the J call TRBJ2-7; D ambiguous. The CDR3 extends over 11 amino acids. Trimming took off 2 bases at V and 6 bases at J, with 5 bases between the two ends. The CDR3 region is CASSLSSEQYF. The DNA for the CDR3 is TGTGCCAGCAGTTTAAGTTCCGAGCAGTACTTC.

This chain joins TRBV20-1 and TRBJ2-7; 7 nucleotides match TRBD1. Trimming at V came to 2 bases and at J to 6 bases, leaving 10 bases not matched to a gene. The CDR3 is made up of 14 amino acids. CDR1 and CDR2 (germline): DFQATT, SNEGSKA (reference sequence). CDR3 amino acids: CSARNQGDGGEQYV. The CDR3 nucleotides are TGCAGTGCTAGAAATCAGGGGGACGGTGGCGAGCAGTACGTC.

V usage is TRBV5-1 and J usage is TRBJ2-5, with a possible D match to TRBD2 (5 bases). Germline V lookup: CDR1 SGHRS, CDR2 YFSETQ. Trimming pared 0 bases from V and 9 bases from J, leaving 12 bases between. The CDR3 totals 13 residues. The CDR3 nucleotides are TGCGCCAGCAGCTTGGTGCGGACTGAAGCCCAGTACTTC. Protein sequence: CASSLVRTEAQYF. Using reference TRBV5-1 and TRBJ2-5 for the parts outside the CDR3, the full variable domain is KAGVTQTPRYLIKTRGQQVTLSCSPISGHRSVSWYQQTPGQGLQFLFEYFSETQRNKGNFPGRFSGRQFSNSRSEMNVSTLELGDSALYLCASSLVRTEAQYFGPGTRLLVL.